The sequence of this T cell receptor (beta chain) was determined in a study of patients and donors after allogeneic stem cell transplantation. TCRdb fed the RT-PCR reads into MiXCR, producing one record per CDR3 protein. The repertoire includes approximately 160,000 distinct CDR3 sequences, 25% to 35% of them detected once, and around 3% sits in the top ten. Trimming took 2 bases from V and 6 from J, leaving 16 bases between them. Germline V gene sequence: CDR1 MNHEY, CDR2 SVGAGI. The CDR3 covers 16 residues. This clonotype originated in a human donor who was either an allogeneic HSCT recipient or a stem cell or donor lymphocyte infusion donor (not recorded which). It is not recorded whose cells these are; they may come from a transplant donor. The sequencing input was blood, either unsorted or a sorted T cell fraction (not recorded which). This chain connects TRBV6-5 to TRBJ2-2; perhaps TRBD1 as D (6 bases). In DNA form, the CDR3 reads TGTGCCAGCAGTTACCGGATGGACCCAGGGGCCGGGGAGCTGTTTTTT. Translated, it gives CASSYRMDPGAGELFF.